The 7 T cell receptor beta chains in this list originate from one sample, sequenced in a study of cytomegalovirus exposure and HLA in healthy donors. Use of 60 Vbeta and 13 Jbeta primers characterized the PCR. Only in-frame clones appear in the TCRdb table, and some are missing; sequencing was by immunoSEQ multiplex PCR. The sample contains hundreds of thousands of clones, about 80% of which appear only once. The sequenced sample was PBMCs. These TCRs come from a man in his forties or fifties in good health and CMV-seropositive.

This clone appeared a single time. This sequence joins TRBV11-3 and TRBJ2-5; 7 positions match TRBD2. Trimming cost V 5 bases and J 5 bases; bases outside gene matches: 11. This CDR3 contains 15 residues. CDR1 is SGHNT and CDR2 is YENEEA in the germline V gene. The chain's CDR3 is CASSDSWGGSETQYF. The CDR3 DNA reads as TGTGCCAGCAGCGATAGCTGGGGGGGGTCTGAGACCCAGTACTTC. Drawing the rest from reference TRBV11-3 and TRBJ2-5, the complete variable domain is EAGVVQSPRYKIIEKKQPVAFWCNPISGHNTLYWYLQNLGQGPELLIRYENEEAVDDSQLPKDRFSAERLKGVDSTLKIQPAELGDSAVYLCASSDSWGGSETQYFGPGTRLLVL.

The chain couples TRBV5-1 to TRBJ2-1; 9 nucleotides line up with TRBD2. CDR1 is SGHRS, CDR2 YFSETQ, per germline. The CDR3 spans 15 residues. The V and J ends lost 5 bases and 4 bases, in that order; junction bases with no gene match: 7. In DNA, the CDR3 is TGCGCCAGCAGTCCTCGGGCGGGAGGGTACAATGAGCAGTTCTTC. Translation: CASSPRAGGYNEQFF.

V and J are TRBV9 and TRBJ2-5; D may be TRBD2 (6 bases). Germline CDR1 is SGDLS and CDR2 is YYNGEE. The CDR3 extends over 15 amino acids. Trimming shortened V by 9 bases and J by 4 bases, and 22 bases separated the two germline ends. CDR3 protein: CATTRGTGVGETQYF. The CDR3 DNA reads TGTGCCACCACGCGGGGTACGGGAGTAGGAGAGACCCAGTACTTC.

The chain links TRBV14 to TRBJ2-1, with 7 bases matching TRBD2. V was clipped by 1 base and J by 10 bases; unmatched bases: 10. Germline V gives CDR1 SGHDN, CDR2 FVKESK. The CDR3 has 15 amino acids. CDR3 sequence: CASSQVPSGPGEQFF. As DNA, the CDR3 is TGTGCCAGCAGCCAAGTCCCTAGCGGCCCGGGGGAGCAGTTCTTC.

The chain is built from TRBV6-5 and TRBJ1-2, with TRBD1 matching over 8 bases. Germline CDR1 and CDR2: MNHEY and SVGAGI. The CDR3 sequence is 15 residues long. After removal of 4 bases from V and 6 bases from J, the junction contained 10 bases not matched to a gene. CDR3 nucleotide sequence: TGTGCCAGCAGTTCCTTCGGACAGGGACGCGATGGCTACACCTTC. Residues: CASSSFGQGRDGYTF.

The V gene is TRBV15, the J gene TRBJ2-5; tentatively, D is TRBD2 (7 bases). In germline, CDR1 is LNHNV, CDR2 YYDKDF (reference sequence). Trimming removed 2 bases at V and 5 bases at J, with 18 bases between. CDR3 size: 16 residues. CDR3 amino acids: CATSRSWGGRWETQYF. CDR3 DNA: TGTGCCACCAGCAGATCCTGGGGGGGGCGATGGGAGACCCAGTACTTC.

This clone has a count of ten or more. The chain employs TRBV4-1 and TRBJ2-2; TRBD2 matches 7 bases. CDR1 is MGHRA, CDR2 YSYEKL, per germline. With V trimmed by 1 base and J by 9 bases, 5 bases remained unmatched. The CDR3 has 14 residues. The CDR3 reads CASSQVGGGRELFF. The CDR3 DNA reads as TGCGCCAGCAGCCAAGTCGGCGGGGGAAGGGAGCTGTTTTTT.